Here is one T cell receptor (beta chain) with its context. The entry originates in a study of blood T cell repertoires in COVID-19. About the study: COVID-19 samples from acute and convalescent phases originated in the United States, Italy and Spain. PBMCs, B-cell-depleted T cells, or T cells provided the cDNA or gDNA that made up the material.

Germline CDR1 MNHEY, CDR2 SMNVEV (reference sequence). The CDR3 has 13 amino acids. The V and J ends lost 1 base and 2 bases respectively, with 5 bases between them. Per the authors' pipeline: Reference gene primer amplification gave estimated nucleated cell counts. Produced via immunoSEQ multiplex PCR; TCRdb's table is partial and in-frame only. V, J and clone size are those of that table, while D and trimming were read from the DNA. The sample carries just under 350,000 clones, 65% to 85% recorded once. The sequencing input was peripheral blood. The sequence came from a man younger than 45 with active or convalescent COVID-19. The chain carries TRBV27 and TRBJ2-5; D is unclear. This chain's CDR3 is CASSLCQQETQYF. The CDR3, as DNA: TGTGCCAGCAGTTTATGCCAGCAAGAGACCCAGTACTTC.